This passage covers 11 T cell receptor beta chains from one sample sequenced in a study of neurological immune-mediated disorders (dated by TCRdb to about 2019). Libraries came from 5' RACE. Sequencing took place on an Illumina HiSeq 2500. TCRdb reran the public reads through fastp at Q25 and MiXCR, keeping productive beta chains. One record per CDR3 amino acid sequence lists the most common genes and DNA. Recorded for this sample are tens of thousands of distinct CDR3 sequences; 17% of them occurred a single time. The ten largest clones represent around 7.5% of the sample. Specimen: CD8+ T cells from blood. The receptors were sampled from a young woman with multiple sclerosis.

This clonotype was recorded a few times. V is TRBV19 and J is TRBJ2-1; TRBD1 is a possible D gene (5 bases). The CDR3 consists of 15 residues. Germline CDR1 reads LNHDA; CDR2 reads SQIVND (reference sequence). V lost 6 bases and J lost 0, with 12 bases in between. The CDR3 here is CASRQTGVSYNEQFF. The CDR3 DNA is TGTGCCAGTAGACAAACAGGTGTCTCCTACAATGAGCAGTTCTTC. Complete variable domain (other parts from reference TRBV19 and TRBJ2-1): DGGITQSPKYLFRKEGQNVTLSCEQNLNHDAMYWYRQDPGQGLRLIYYSQIVNDFQKGDIAEGYSVSREKKESFPLTVTSAQKNPTAFYLCASRQTGVSYNEQFFGPGTRLTVL.

The chain recombines TRBV20-1 with TRBJ2-1; weak D call: TRBD2 (6 bases). The length of the CDR3 is 17 residues. The ends were cut back, 6 bases at V and 6 bases at J, with 27 bases in the middle. Per the germline V gene, CDR1 is DFQATT and CDR2 is SNEGSKA (reference sequence). The CDR3 reads CSAGAQTGAGTVNEQFF. The CDR3 DNA follows: TGCAGTGCCGGAGCCCAAACGGGAGCCGGAACCGTCAATGAGCAGTTCTTC.

This clonotype was seen at least ten times. J is TRBJ1-1 and V is TRBV27; a weak D match, TRBD1 (5 bases). The CDR3 spans 18 residues. Germline CDR1 is MNHEY and CDR2 is SMNVEV (reference sequence). Deletions cut 3 bases from V and 4 bases from J, with 24 bases between. CDR3 in amino acids: CASSFWGTKGFGGTEAFF. The CDR3 region has the DNA TGTGCCAGCAGTTTTTGGGGGACCAAGGGCTTCGGAGGCACTGAAGCTTTCTTT.

V usage is TRBV20-1 and J usage is TRBJ2-1; D unclear. Germline CDR1 is DFQATT and CDR2 is SNEGSKA (reference sequence). With 8 bases removed from V and 0 bases from J, the gap between germline ends came to 17 bases. This CDR3 has 15 residues. The CDR3 loop is CSTFSASGSYNEQFF. In nucleotides, the CDR3 is TGCAGTACTTTCTCCGCTTCGGGCTCCTACAATGAGCAGTTCTTC.

The J gene is TRBJ1-1, the V gene TRBV30; D not resolved. The germline V and J ends were trimmed by 4 bases and 6 bases, with 9 bases remaining between them. CDR3 size: 11 residues. Per germline, CDR1 GTSNPN and CDR2 SVGIG (reference sequence). The CDR3 DNA follows: TGTGCCTGGATTGAAGCGGCTGAAGCTTTCTTT. Translating gives CAWIEAAEAFF.

This clonotype was observed a single time. This chain uses TRBV6-5 with TRBJ1-1; D is perhaps TRBD1 (6 bases). This CDR3 has 15 residues. CDR1 and CDR2 from the germline V gene are MNHEY and SVGAGI. Trimming took off 6 bases at V and 2 bases at J, with 16 bases between the two ends. The CDR3 loop is CASRLNQGPNTEAFF. As DNA, the CDR3 is TGTGCCAGCAGACTGAACCAGGGGCCCAACACTGAAGCTTTCTTT.

The J gene is TRBJ2-7, the V gene TRBV10-1; D gene uncertain. V gave up 6 bases and J gave up 5 bases, with 17 bases separating them. The CDR3 covers 14 residues. Germline CDR1 reads WNHNN; CDR2 reads SYGVQD (reference sequence). In nucleotides, the CDR3 is TGCGCCAGCAGCCTGGGTCGGCGCACGGACGAGCAGTACTTC. This encodes CASSLGRRTDEQYF.

This clonotype was recorded many times. V is TRBV15 and J is TRBJ2-3; D is tentatively TRBD1 or TRBD2 (5 bases each). The ends were cut back, 1 base at V and 5 bases at J, with 13 bases in the middle. Germline assignment: CDR1 LNHNV and CDR2 YYDKDF (reference sequence). The CDR3 totals 15 residues. CDR3 residues: CATSRVRGEGDTQYF. In DNA form, the CDR3 reads TGTGCCACCAGCAGAGTTAGGGGAGAGGGAGATACGCAGTATTTT.

This chain joins TRBV6-1 and TRBJ2-3; D remains unclear. The ends were cut back, 2 bases at V and 6 bases at J, with 9 bases in the middle. Germline loops: CDR1 MNHNS, CDR2 SASEGT. This CDR3 spans 13 amino acids. CDR3 amino acids: CASSERAKDTQYF. The CDR3 DNA reads as TGTGCCAGCAGTGAACGAGCTAAGGATACGCAGTATTTT.

In this sample, this clonotype turned up many times. The rearrangement uses TRBV6-2 or TRBV6-3 and TRBJ2-7, with 7 bases lining up with TRBD1. The CDR3 sequence is 14 residues long. The V and J ends lost 2 bases and 4 bases, in that order; junction bases with no gene match: 5. Germline V gene data show CDR1 as MNHEY and CDR2 as SVGEGT. The CDR3 is CASSYPGQVYEQYV. In DNA, the CDR3 is TGTGCCAGCAGTTACCCCGGACAGGTATACGAGCAGTACGTC.

This clonotype was seen ten or more times. The chain uses TRBV20-1 and TRBJ2-7; TRBD2 matches 8 bases. The CDR3 has 15 residues. The V gene's germline CDR1 is DFQATT and CDR2 SNEGSKA (reference sequence). The DNA of the CDR3 is TGCAGGGGGAGGGTGACTAGCGCTGGCTCCTACGAGCAGTACTTC. Its protein is CRGRVTSAGSYEQYF.